Included here is one T cell receptor (beta chain) sequence, with context. What it binds is unknown. The junction does not match germline at one end; this may be a read error. The data are from a study of shared clonotypes between healthy human individuals. Study overall: CD4 naive and CD4 memory each took three plates per donor, while CD8 naive took two and CD8 memory one. General study findings and limits: It was observed that 4% to 6% of naive CD4 clonotypes were shared across a few donors. Sequencing of the sorted subsets was shown by rarefaction to be incomplete despite large depth. Clonotypes not shared had lower generation probabilities than those common to all four donors.

TCRdb's copy holds only in-frame clones and misses some; the assay was immunoSEQ multiplex PCR. Of about 680,000 clones listed, roughly 70% are singletons. This CDR3 has 14 amino acids. CDR1 and CDR2 from the germline V gene are MDHEN and SYDVKM. The sequenced sample consisted of memory CD4+ T cells sorted from blood. The subset is: CD45RA-negative fraction. The V and J genes are TRBV28 and TRBJ2-1, with 9 bases aligning to TRBD1. The receptor was derived from a woman aged 25 to 39 in good health. For the CDR3, the DNA is TGTGCCAGCAGTATAACCGGGACAGGGCAATTCCAGGTCTTC. It is translated as CASSITGTGQFQVF.